The 7 T cell receptor beta chains below come from one sample, sequenced in a study of shared clonotypes between healthy human individuals. Sequencing was performed with immunoSEQ multiplex PCR; in TCRdb, only in-frame clones are kept and a portion is missing. The data show approximately 400,000 clones, 96% seen once. Sequenced input: memory CD8+ T cells sorted from blood. Subset indicated: CD45RO+ cells pooled with CCR7-negative TemRA cells. The receptors here all came from a man younger than 45 in good health.

V and J are TRBV30 and TRBJ2-7; D is undetermined. Trimming removed 0 bases at V and 2 bases at J, with 14 bases between. CDR1 and CDR2 (germline): GTSNPN, SVGIG (reference sequence). There are 15 residues in the CDR3. DNA of the CDR3: TGTGCCTGGAGTGTCGGGTCTCAGGTTACCTACGAGCAGTACTTC. Translation: CAWSVGSQVTYEQYF.

For this clone: A junction end diverges from the germline sequence, so it may reflect a read error. This chain joins TRBV7-7 and TRBJ2-2; 10 nucleotides match TRBD2. Germline CDR1 is SSHAT and CDR2 is FNYEAQ (reference sequence). CDR3 length equals 14 residues. The CDR3 loop is CASSRTSGTGELFF. As DNA, the CDR3 is TGTGCTAGCAGCCGGACTAGCGGCACCGGGGAGCTGTTTTTT.

This clone was counted once. The chain employs TRBV7-6 and TRBJ2-1, with TRBD1 identical over 9 bases. The CDR3 sequence is 15 residues long. CDR1 and CDR2 (germline): SGHVS, FNYEAQ. The junction had 4 bases not matched to a gene; V was cut back by 2 bases and J by 5 bases. CDR3 residues: CASSLRTGENNEQFF. DNA of the CDR3: TGTGCCAGCAGCTTACGGACAGGGGAGAACAATGAGCAGTTCTTC.

This chain links TRBV28 with TRBJ1-5; D is uncertain. The V and J ends lost 6 bases and 2 bases respectively, with 8 bases between them. The CDR3 is made up of 13 amino acids. Germline CDR1 reads MDHEN; CDR2 reads SYDVKM. CDR3 sequence: CASSRAGNQPQHF. CDR3 coding DNA: TGTGCCAGCAGCCGGGCCGGCAATCAGCCCCAGCATTTT.

The chain couples TRBV7-9 to TRBJ2-7; D might be TRBD2 (6 bases). Deletions cut 1 base from V and 3 bases from J, with 13 bases between. CDR1 SEHNR and CDR2 FQNEAQ come from the germline V gene (reference sequence). The CDR3 has 15 amino acids. CDR3 in amino acids: CASSLELVAVYEQYF. The CDR3 nucleotides are TGTGCCAGCAGCTTAGAGTTGGTAGCGGTCTACGAGCAGTACTTC.

The gene calls are TRBV30 and TRBJ2-2, with D unclear. V was trimmed by 0 bases and J by 5 bases, leaving 13 bases between them. The CDR3 totals 15 residues. Germline assignment: CDR1 GTSNPN and CDR2 SVGIG (reference sequence). The CDR3 region has the DNA TGTGCCTGGAGTGTATTCGTGGGTCGGACCGGGGAGCTGTTTTTT. Its protein product is CAWSVFVGRTGELFF.

This chain connects TRBV7-9 to TRBJ2-1; D is unresolved. CDR3 size: 11 residues. Between the trimmed V and J ends, which lost 2 bases and 8 bases, there was a span of 4 bases. Germline loops: CDR1 SEHNR, CDR2 FQNEAQ (reference sequence). Written as DNA, the CDR3 is TGTGCCAGCAGCTTATATCATGAGCAGTTCTTC. It translates to CASSLYHEQFF.